This TCR beta chain was captured in a study of T cell repertoires in cytomegalovirus infection. Study-level background: Indications came from public TCR beta signatures; they pointed to CMV infection and to a matching HLA type.

MiXCR, run by TCRdb on the reads, gives a single entry per CDR3 protein. The sample holds hundreds of thousands of distinct CDR3 sequences, about 24% seen once. Findings of the study overall: Individuals carrying CMV plus the relevant HLA were identified by cumulative frequency of public TCR beta families. The ex vivo response was dominated by HLA-C-restricted CMV-specific TCR beta clonotypes.

Germline V gene sequence: CDR1 SGHTA, CDR2 FQGNSA. V shed 5 bases and J 0 bases; nucleotides not matched to a gene: 6. The CDR3 is 15 residues long. Remarks on this clonotype: The antigen is not known.

The receptor's source is a human donor in good health (CMV status not recorded). Some clones in this sample may be carry-over from other donors' samples. The rearrangement links TRBV7-2 to TRBJ2-5; 7 bases map to TRBD1. The sequenced sample was CD8+ T cells from PBMCs. The DNA for the CDR3 is TGTGCCAGCAGCGGCGACAGGGTCTACCAAGAGACCCAGTACTTC. This encodes CASSGDRVYQETQYF.